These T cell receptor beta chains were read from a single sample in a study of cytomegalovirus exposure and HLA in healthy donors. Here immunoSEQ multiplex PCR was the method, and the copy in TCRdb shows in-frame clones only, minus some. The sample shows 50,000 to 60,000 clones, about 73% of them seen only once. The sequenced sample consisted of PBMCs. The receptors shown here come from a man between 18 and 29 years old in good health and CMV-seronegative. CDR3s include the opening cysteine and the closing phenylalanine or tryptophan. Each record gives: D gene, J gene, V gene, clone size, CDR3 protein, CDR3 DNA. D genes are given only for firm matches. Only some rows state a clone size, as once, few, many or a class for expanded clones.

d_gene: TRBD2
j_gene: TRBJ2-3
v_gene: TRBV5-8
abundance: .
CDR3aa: CASSRGLAGQTDTQYF
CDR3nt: TGTGCCAGCAGCAGGGGACTAGCGGGGCAGACTGATACGCAGTATTTT

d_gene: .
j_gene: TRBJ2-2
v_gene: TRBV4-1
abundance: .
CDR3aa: CASSQAFASTLKLGELFF
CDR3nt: TGCGCCAGCAGCCAAGCTTTTGCTAGTACCCTGAAACTCGGGGAGCTGTTTTTT

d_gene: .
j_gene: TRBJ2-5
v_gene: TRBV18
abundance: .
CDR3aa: CASSPPTGIEETQYF
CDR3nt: TGTGCCAGCTCACCACCAACAGGGATTGAAGAGACCCAGTACTTC

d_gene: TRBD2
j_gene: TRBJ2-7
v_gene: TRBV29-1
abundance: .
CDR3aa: CSVGEGPEQYF
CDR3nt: TGCAGCGTTGGGGAGGGCCCCGAGCAGTACTTC

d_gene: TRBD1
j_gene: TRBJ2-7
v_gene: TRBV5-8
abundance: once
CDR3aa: CASSPIFNDRGGGEQYF
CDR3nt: TGTGCCAGCAGCCCAATTTTTAATGACAGGGGTGGTGGCGAGCAGTACTTC

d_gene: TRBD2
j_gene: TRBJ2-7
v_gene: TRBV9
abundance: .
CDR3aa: CASSVGLANEQYF
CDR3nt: TGTGCCAGCAGCGTAGGACTAGCCAACGAGCAGTACTTC

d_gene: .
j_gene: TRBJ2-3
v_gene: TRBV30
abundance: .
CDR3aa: CAWSVPERASTDTQYF
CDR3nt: TGTGCCTGGAGTGTACCTGAGCGGGCTAGCACAGATACGCAGTATTTT

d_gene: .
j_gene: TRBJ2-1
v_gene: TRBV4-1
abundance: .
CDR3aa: CASSQGWIAGIEQFF
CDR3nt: TGCGCCAGCAGCCAGGGATGGATTGCCGGGATTGAGCAGTTCTTC

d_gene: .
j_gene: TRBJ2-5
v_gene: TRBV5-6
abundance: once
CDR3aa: CASSLPGSETQYF
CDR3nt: TGTGCCAGCAGCTTGCCGGGTTCGGAGACCCAGTACTTC

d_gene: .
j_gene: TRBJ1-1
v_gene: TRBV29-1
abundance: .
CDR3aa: CSTPEAGRAFF
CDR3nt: TGCAGCACTCCGGAAGCAGGGAGGGCTTTCTTT

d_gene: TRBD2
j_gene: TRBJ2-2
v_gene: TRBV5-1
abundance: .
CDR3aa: CASSLESLAGVRTGELFF
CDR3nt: TGCGCCAGCAGCTTGGAATCGCTAGCGGGAGTACGTACCGGGGAGCTGTTTTTT

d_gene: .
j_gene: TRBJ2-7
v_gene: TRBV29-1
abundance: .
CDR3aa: CSVGAGVDEQYF
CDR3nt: TGCAGCGTTGGGGCAGGGGTGGACGAGCAGTACTTC

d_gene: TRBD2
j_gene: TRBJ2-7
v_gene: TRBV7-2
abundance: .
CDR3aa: CASSLGTSEYEQYF
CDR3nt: TGTGCCAGCAGCTTAGGGACTAGCGAATACGAGCAGTACTTC

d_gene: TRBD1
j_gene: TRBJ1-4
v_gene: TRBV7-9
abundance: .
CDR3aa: CASSSRRTGGEKLFF
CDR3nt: TGTGCCAGCAGCTCCCGAAGGACAGGGGGAGAAAAACTGTTTTTT

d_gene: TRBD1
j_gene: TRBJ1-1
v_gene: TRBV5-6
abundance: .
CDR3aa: CASSFAGTGGSFF
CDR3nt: TGTGCCAGCAGCTTCGCCGGGACAGGCGGTTCTTTCTTT

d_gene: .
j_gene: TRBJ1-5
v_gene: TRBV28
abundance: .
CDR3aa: CASSLPGFSNQPQHF
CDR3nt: TGTGCCAGCAGTTTACCAGGGTTTAGCAATCAGCCCCAGCATTTT

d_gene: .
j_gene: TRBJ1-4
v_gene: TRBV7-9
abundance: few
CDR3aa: CASSFIPSGSEKLFF
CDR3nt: TGTGCCAGCAGCTTTATCCCATCGGGGAGTGAAAAACTGTTTTTT

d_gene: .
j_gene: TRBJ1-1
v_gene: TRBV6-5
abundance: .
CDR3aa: CASSYTPTGMNTEAFF
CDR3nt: TGTGCCAGCAGTTACACCCCGACAGGAATGAACACTGAAGCTTTCTTT

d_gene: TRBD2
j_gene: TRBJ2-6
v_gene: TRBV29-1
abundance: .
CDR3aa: CSVEARLAGGTAGANVLTF
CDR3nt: TGCAGCGTTGAGGCCCGCCTAGCGGGAGGTACTGCTGGGGCCAACGTCCTGACTTTC

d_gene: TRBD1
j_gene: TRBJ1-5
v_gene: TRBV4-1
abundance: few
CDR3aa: CASSPDRGRSQPQHF
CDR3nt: TGCGCCAGCAGCCCGGACAGGGGAAGAAGTCAGCCCCAGCATTTT

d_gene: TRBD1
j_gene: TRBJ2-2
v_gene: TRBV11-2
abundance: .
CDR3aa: CASSLPPGQGNTGELFF
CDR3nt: TGTGCCAGCAGCTTACCCCCGGGACAGGGGAACACCGGGGAGCTGTTTTTT

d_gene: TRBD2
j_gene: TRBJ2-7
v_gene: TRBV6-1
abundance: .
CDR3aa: CASSALLAGGVDEQYF
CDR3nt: TGTGCCAGCAGTGCCCTACTAGCGGGAGGAGTTGACGAGCAGTACTTC

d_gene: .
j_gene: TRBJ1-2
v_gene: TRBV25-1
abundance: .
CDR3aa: CASILGRGYGYTF
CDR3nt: TGTGCCAGCATTCTGGGTCGGGGCTATGGCTACACCTTC

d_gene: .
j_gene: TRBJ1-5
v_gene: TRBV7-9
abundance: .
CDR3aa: CASSGAGSNQPQHF
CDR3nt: TGTGCCAGCAGCGGGGCAGGGAGCAATCAGCCCCAGCATTTT

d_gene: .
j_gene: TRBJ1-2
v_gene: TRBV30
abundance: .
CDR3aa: CAWSANLRGPFVHGYTF
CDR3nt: TGTGCCTGGAGCGCGAATCTCAGGGGCCCCTTCGTTCATGGCTACACCTTC

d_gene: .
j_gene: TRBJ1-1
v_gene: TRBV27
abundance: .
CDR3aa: CASSLGPNTEAFF
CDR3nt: TGTGCCAGCAGTTTAGGGCCGAACACTGAAGCTTTCTTT

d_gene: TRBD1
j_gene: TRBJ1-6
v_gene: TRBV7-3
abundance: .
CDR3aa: CASSHGTEGSPLHF
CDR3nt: TGTGCCAGCAGCCATGGGACAGAGGGATCACCCCTCCACTTT

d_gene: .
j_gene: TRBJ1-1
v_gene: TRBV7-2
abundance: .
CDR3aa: CASSSRDLVTEAFF
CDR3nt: TGTGCCAGCAGCTCGCGGGACTTAGTCACTGAAGCTTTCTTT

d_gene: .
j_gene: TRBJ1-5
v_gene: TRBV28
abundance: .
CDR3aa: CASSSGDKNQPQHF
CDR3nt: TGTGCCAGCAGCTCTGGGGACAAAAATCAGCCCCAGCATTTT

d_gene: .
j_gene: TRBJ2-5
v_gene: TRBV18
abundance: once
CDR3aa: CASSNGMKETQYF
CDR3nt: TGTGCCAGCTCAAACGGGATGAAGGAGACCCAGTACTTC

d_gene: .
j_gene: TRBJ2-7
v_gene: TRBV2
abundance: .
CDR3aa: CASSEGVRTYEQYF
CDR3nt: TGTGCCAGCAGTGAGGGAGTACGAACCTACGAGCAGTACTTC

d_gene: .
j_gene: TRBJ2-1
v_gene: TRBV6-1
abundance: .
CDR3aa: CASSESRDNEQFF
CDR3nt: TGTGCCAGCAGTGAAAGTCGCGACAATGAGCAGTTCTTC

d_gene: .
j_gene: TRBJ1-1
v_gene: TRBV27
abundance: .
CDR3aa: CASSRTGFEAFF
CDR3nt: TGTGCCAGCAGTAGAACAGGGTTTGAAGCTTTCTTT

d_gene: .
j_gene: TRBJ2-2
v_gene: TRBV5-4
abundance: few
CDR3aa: CASSHRPQGSRVELFF
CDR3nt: TGTGCCAGCAGCCACCGGCCACAGGGTTCCCGCGTGGAGCTGTTTTTT

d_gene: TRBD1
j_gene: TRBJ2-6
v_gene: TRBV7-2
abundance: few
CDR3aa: CASSLNRGSGANVLTF
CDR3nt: TGTGCCAGCAGCTTAAACAGGGGCTCTGGGGCCAACGTCCTGACTTTC

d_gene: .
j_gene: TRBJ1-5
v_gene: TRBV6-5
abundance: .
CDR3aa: CASSYRGGQPQHF
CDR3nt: TGTGCCAGCAGTTATAGGGGAGGACAGCCCCAGCATTTT

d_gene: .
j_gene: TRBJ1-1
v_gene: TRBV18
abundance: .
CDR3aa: CASSQQGNTEAFF
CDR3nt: TGTGCCAGCTCACAACAGGGTAACACTGAAGCTTTCTTT

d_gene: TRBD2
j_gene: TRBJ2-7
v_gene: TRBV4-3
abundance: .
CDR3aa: CASSQDLAGRAGEQYF
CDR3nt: TGCGCCAGCAGCCAAGATCTGGCCGGGAGGGCTGGCGAGCAGTACTTC

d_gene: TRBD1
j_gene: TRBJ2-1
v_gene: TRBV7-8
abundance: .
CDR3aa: CASRPGQGSNEQFF
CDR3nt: TGTGCCAGCAGACCGGGACAGGGGTCCAATGAGCAGTTCTTC

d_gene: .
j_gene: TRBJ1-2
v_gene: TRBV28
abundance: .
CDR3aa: CASSLEQGNYGYTF
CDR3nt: TGTGCCAGCAGTTTAGAACAGGGTAACTATGGCTACACCTTC

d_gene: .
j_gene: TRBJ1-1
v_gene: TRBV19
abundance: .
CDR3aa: CASSMSSRSTEAFF
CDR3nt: TGTGCCAGTAGTATGTCCTCCCGGAGCACTGAAGCTTTCTTT

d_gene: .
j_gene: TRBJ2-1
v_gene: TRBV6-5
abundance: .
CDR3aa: CASTTLLGGVFF
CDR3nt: TGTGCCAGCACCACCTTATTAGGGGGGGTGTTCTTC

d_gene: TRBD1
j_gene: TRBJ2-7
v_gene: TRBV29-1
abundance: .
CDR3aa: CSVGPRDRGVGEQYF
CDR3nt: TGCAGCGTTGGTCCCAGGGACAGAGGGGTGGGTGAGCAGTACTTC

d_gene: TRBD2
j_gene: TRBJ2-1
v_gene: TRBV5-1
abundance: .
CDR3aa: CASSLETSGGGQFF
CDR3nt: TGCGCCAGCAGCTTGGAGACTAGCGGCGGGGGGCAGTTCTTC

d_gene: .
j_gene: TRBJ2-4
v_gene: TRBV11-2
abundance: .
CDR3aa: CASSLDPGLAKNIQYF
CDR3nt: TGTGCCAGCAGCTTAGATCCGGGTCTAGCCAAAAACATTCAGTACTTC

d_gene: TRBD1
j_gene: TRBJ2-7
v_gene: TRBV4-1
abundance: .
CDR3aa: CASSYPGTGPSYEQYF
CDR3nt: TGCGCCAGCAGCTACCCCGGGACAGGGCCCTCCTACGAGCAGTACTTC

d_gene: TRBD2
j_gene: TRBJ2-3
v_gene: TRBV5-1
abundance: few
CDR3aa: CASSLRLAGGPADTQYF
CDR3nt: TGCGCCAGCAGCTTAAGACTAGCGGGAGGGCCCGCAGATACGCAGTATTTT

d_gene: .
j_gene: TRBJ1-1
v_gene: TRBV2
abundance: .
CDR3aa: CASRKVDTENTEAFF
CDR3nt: TGTGCCAGCAGGAAGGTCGACACGGAGAACACTGAAGCTTTCTTT

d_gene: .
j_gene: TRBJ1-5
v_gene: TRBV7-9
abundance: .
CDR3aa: CASSSGRVGQPQHF
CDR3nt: TGTGCCAGCAGCTCAGGCAGGGTAGGTCAGCCCCAGCATTTT

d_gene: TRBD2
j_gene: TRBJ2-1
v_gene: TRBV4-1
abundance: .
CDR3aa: CASSQARLAGEKNEQFF
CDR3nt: TGCGCCAGCAGCCAAGCCCGACTAGCGGGAGAAAAAAATGAGCAGTTCTTC

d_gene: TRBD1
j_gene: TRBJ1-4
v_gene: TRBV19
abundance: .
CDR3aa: CASTSQGAVRKLFF
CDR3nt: TGTGCCAGTACCTCACAGGGGGCTGTGAGAAAACTGTTTTTT

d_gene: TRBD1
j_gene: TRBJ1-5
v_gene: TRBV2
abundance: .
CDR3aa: CASTGQDGNQPQHF
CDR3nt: TGTGCCAGCACCGGACAGGACGGCAATCAGCCCCAGCATTTT

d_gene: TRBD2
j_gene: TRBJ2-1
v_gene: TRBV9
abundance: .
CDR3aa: CASSVGSSGRDNEQFF
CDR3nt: TGTGCCAGCAGCGTAGGTTCTAGCGGGAGGGACAATGAGCAGTTCTTC

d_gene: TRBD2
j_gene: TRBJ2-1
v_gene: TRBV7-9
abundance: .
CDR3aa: CASSFPGLAGAGNEQFF
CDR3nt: TGTGCCAGCAGCTTCCCGGGACTAGCGGGAGCTGGTAATGAGCAGTTCTTC

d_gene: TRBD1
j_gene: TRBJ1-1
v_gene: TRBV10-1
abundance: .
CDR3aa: CASRGQFAEAFF
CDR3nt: TGCGCCAGCAGGGGACAGTTTGCTGAAGCTTTCTTT